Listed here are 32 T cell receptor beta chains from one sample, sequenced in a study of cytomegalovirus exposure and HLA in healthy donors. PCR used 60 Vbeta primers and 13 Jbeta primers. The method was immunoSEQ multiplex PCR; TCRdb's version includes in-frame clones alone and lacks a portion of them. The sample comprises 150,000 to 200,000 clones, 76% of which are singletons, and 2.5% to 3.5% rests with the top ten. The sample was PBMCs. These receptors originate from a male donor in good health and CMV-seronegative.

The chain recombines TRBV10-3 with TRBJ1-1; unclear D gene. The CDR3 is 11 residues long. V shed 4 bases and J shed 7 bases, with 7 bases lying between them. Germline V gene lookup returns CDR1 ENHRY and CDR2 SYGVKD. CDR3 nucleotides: TGTGCCATCAGTGTTGGTAGTGAAGCTTTCTTT. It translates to CAISVGSEAFF.

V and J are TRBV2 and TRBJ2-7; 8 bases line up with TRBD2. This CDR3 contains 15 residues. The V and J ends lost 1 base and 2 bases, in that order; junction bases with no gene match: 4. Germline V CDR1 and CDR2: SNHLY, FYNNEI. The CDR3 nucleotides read TGTGCCAGCAGTGAAGGGGGCGGGGGGCCCTACGAGCAGTACTTC. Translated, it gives CASSEGGGGPYEQYF.

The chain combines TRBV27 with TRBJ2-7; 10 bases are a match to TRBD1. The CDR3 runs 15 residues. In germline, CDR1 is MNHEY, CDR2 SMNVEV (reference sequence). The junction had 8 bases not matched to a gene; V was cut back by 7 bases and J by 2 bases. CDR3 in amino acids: CASTFRGTGAYEQYF. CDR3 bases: TGTGCCAGCACATTTCGCGGGACAGGGGCCTACGAGCAGTACTTC.

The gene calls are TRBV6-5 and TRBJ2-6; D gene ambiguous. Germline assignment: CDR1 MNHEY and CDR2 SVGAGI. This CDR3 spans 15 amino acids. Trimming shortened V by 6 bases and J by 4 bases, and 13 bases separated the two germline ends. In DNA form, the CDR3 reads TGTGCCAGCAGATACGACATTCCCGGGGCCAACGTCCTGACTTTC. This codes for CASRYDIPGANVLTF.

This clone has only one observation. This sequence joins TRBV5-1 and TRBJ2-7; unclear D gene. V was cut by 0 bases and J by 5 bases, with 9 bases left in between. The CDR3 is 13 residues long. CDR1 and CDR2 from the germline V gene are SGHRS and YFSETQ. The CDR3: CASSLVLDDEQYF. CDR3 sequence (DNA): TGCGCCAGCAGCTTGGTTCTAGATGACGAGCAGTACTTC.

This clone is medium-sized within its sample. The CDR3 loop reads CASSPTVSGANVLTF. The CDR3 nucleotides read TGTGCCAGCAGCCCTACAGTCTCTGGGGCCAACGTCCTGACTTTC. V and J are TRBV28 and TRBJ2-6, with unresolved D. Trimming removed 6 bases at V and 0 bases at J, with 9 bases between. The CDR3 runs 15 residues. Germline V gene lookup returns CDR1 MDHEN and CDR2 SYDVKM.

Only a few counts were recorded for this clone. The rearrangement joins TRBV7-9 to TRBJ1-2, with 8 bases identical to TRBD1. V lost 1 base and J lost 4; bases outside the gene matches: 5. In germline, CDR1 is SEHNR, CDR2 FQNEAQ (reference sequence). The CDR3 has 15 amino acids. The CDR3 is CASSLGGQAFYGYTF. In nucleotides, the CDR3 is TGTGCCAGCAGCTTAGGGGGACAGGCTTTCTATGGCTACACCTTC.

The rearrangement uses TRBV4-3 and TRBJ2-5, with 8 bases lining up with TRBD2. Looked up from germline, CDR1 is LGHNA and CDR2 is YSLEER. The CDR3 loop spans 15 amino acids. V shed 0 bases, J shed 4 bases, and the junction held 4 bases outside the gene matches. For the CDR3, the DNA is TGCGCCAGCAGCCAAGAATCGGGAGGGTTAGAGACCCAGTACTTC. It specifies CASSQESGGLETQYF.

The CDR3 nucleotides read TGTGCCAGCAGCTTAGGGACAGGAGATACGCAGTATTTT. Residues: CASSLGTGDTQYF. The chain uses TRBV7-9 and TRBJ2-3, with TRBD1 identical over 7 bases. The CDR3 extends over 13 amino acids. The germline gives CDR1 SEHNR, CDR2 FQNEAQ (reference sequence). The junction had 0 bases not matched to a gene; V was cut back by 1 base and J by 5 bases.

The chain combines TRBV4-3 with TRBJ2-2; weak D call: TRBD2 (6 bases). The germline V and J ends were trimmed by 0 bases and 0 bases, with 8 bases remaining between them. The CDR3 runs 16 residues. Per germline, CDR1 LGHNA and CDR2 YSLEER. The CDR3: CASSQEGDSNTGELFF. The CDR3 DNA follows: TGCGCCAGCAGCCAAGAGGGGGACTCGAACACCGGGGAGCTGTTTTTT.

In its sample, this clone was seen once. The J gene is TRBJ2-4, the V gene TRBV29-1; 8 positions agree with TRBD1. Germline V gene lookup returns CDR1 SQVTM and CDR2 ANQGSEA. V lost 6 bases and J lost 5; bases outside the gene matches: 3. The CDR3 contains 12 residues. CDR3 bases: TGCAGCGTGCTGACAGGGGAAAACATTCAGTACTTC. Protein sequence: CSVLTGENIQYF.

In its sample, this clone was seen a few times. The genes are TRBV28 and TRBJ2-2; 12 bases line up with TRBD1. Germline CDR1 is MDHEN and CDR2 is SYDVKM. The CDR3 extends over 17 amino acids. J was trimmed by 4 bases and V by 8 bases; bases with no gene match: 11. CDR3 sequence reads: CASAAFGTGGFTGELFF. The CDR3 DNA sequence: TGTGCCAGCGCGGCTTTCGGGACAGGGGGCTTCACCGGGGAGCTGTTTTTT.

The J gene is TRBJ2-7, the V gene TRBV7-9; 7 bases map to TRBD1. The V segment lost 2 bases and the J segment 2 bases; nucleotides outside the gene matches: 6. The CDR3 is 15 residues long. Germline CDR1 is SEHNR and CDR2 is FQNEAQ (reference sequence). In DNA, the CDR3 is TGTGCCAGCAGCTTACCAGGGGGTCAACCCTACGAGCAGTACTTC. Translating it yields CASSLPGGQPYEQYF.

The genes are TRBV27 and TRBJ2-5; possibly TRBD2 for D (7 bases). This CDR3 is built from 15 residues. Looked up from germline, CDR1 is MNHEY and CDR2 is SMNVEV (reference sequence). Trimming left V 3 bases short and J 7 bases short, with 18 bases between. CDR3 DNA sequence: TGTGCCAGCAGTTTCTTAGACTCGAGGGGGGGGACCCAGTACTTC. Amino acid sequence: CASSFLDSRGGTQYF.

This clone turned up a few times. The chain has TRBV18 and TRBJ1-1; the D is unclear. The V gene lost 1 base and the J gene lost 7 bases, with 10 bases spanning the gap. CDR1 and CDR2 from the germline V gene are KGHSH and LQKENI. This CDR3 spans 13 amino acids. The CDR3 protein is CASSPRAKDEAFF. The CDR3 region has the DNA TGTGCCAGCTCACCACGGGCCAAAGATGAAGCTTTCTTT.

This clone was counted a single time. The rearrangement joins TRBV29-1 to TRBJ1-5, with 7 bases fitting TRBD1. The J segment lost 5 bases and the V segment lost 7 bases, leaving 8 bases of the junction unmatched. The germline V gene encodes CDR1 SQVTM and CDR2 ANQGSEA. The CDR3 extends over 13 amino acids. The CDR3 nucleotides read TGCAGCGCTAGACAGGGCACCGATCAGCCCCAGCATTTT. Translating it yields CSARQGTDQPQHF.

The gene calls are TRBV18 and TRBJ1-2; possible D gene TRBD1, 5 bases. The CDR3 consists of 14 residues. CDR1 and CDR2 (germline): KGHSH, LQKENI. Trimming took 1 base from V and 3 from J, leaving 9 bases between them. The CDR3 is CASSPQGRDYGYTF. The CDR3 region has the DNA TGTGCCAGCTCACCACAGGGGAGGGACTATGGCTACACCTTC. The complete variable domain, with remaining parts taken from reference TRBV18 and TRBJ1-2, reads NAGVMQNPRHLVRRRGQEARLRCSPMKGHSHVYWYRQLPEEGLKFMVYLQKENIIDESGMPKERFSAEFPKEGPSILRIQQVVRGDSAAYFCASSPQGRDYGYTFGSGTRLTVV.

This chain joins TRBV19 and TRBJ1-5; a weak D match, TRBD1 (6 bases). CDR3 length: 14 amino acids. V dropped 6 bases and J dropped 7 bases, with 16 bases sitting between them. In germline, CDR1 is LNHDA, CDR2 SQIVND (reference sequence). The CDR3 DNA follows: TGTGCCAGTAGCTACAAGGGGGGGGTGCAGCCCCAGCATTTT. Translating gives CASSYKGGVQPQHF.

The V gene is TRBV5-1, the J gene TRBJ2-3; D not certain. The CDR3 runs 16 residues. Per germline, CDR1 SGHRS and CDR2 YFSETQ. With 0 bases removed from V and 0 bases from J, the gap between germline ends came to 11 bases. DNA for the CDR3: TGCGCCAGCAGCTTGGTCTTCGGTTATAGCACAGATACGCAGTATTTT. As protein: CASSLVFGYSTDTQYF.

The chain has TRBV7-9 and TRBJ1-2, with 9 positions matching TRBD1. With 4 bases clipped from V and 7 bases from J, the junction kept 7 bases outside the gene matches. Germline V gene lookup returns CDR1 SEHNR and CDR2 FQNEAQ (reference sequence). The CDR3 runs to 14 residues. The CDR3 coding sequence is TGTGCCAGCAGCTCCGACAGGGGGGTTCGTGGCTACACCTTC. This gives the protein CASSSDRGVRGYTF.

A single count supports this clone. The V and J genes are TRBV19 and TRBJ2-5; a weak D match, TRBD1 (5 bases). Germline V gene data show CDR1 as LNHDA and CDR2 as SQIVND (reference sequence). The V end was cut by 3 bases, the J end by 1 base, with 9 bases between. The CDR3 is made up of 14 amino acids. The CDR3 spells CASSMGQGQETQYF. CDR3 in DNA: TGTGCCAGTAGTATGGGGCAGGGCCAAGAGACCCAGTACTTC.

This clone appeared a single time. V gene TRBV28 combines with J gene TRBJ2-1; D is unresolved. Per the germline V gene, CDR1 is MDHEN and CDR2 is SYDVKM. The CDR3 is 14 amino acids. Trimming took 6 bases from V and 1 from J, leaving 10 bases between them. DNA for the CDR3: TGTGCCAGCAGGGCGGCGAGGTCCTACAATGAGCAGTTCTTC. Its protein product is CASRAARSYNEQFF. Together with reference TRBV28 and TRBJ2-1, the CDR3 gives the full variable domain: DVKVTQSSRYLVKRTGEKVFLECVQDMDHENMFWYRQDPGLGLRLIYFSYDVKMKEKGDIPEGYSVSREKKERFSLILESASTNQTSMYLCASRAARSYNEQFFGPGTRLTVL.

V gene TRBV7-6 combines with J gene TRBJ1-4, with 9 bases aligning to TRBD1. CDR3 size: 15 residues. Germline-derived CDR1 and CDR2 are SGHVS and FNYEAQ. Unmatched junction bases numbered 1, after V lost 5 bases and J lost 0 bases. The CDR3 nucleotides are TGTGCCAGCAGCCGACAGGGGGCAACTAATGAAAAACTGTTTTTT. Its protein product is CASSRQGATNEKLFF.

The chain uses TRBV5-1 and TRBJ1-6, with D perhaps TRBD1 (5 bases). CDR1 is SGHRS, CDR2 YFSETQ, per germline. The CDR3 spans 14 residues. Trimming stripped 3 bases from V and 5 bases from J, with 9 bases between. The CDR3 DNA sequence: TGCGCCAGCAGCTCGCGGGACCATAATTCACCCCTCCACTTT. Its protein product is CASSSRDHNSPLHF.

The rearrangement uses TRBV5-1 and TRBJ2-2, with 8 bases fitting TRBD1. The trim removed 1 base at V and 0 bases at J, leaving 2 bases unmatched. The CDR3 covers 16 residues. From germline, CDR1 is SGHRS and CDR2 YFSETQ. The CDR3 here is CASSLMGQANTGELFF. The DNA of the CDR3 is TGCGCCAGCAGCTTGATGGGACAGGCGAACACCGGGGAGCTGTTTTTT.

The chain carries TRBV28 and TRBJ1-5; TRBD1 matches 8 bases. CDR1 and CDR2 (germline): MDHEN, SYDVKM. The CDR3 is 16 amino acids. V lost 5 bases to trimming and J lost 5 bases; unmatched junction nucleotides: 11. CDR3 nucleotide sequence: TGTGCCAGCAGTCCCCCCGGACAGGGTGTTCATCAGCCCCAGCATTTT. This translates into CASSPPGQGVHQPQHF.

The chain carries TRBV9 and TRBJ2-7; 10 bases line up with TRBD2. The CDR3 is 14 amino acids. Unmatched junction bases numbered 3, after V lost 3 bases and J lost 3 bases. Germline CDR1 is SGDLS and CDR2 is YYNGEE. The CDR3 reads CASSGSGGSYEQYF. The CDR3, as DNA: TGTGCCAGCAGCGGTAGCGGGGGGAGCTACGAGCAGTACTTC.

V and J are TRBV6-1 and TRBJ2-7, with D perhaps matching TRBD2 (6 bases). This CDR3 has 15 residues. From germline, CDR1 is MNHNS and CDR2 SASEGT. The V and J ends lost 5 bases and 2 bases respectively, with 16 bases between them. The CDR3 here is CASSKEGGPAYEQYF. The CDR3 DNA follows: TGTGCCAGCAGTAAGGAGGGCGGGCCCGCCTACGAGCAGTACTTC.

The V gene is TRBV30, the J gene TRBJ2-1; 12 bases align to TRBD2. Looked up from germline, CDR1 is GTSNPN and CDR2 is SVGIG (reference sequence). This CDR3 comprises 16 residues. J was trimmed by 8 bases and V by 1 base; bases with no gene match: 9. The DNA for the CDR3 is TGTGCCTGGAGTGGCCGACTAGCGGGGGTAAGATATGAGCAGTTCTTC. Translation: CAWSGRLAGVRYEQFF.

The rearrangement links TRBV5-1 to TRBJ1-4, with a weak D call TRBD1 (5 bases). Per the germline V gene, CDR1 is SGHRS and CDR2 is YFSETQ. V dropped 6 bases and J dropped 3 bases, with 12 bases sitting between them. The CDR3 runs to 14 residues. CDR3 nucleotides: TGCGCCAGCACCAAGGGGACTGCTAATGAAAAACTGTTTTTT. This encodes CASTKGTANEKLFF.

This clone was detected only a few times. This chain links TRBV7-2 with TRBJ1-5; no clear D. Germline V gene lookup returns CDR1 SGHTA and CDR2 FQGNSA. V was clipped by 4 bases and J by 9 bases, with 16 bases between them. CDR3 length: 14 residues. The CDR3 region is CASSSAGGAGPQHF. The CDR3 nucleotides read TGTGCCAGCAGCTCGGCAGGTGGCGCAGGGCCCCAGCATTTT.

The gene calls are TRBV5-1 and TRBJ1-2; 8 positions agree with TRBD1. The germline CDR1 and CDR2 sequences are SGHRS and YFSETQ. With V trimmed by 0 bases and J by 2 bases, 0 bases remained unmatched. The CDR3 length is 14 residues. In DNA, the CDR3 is TGCGCCAGCAGCTTGGGGACAGGGAACTATGGCTACACCTTC. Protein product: CASSLGTGNYGYTF.